This TCR beta chain comes out of a study of regulatory T cells in long-lasting Graves disease. The authors built TCR beta libraries using iRepertoire HTBI primers and Arm-PCR of CDR3 regions. One entry per CDR3 protein results from TCRdb running MiXCR on the multiplex PCR reads. Among fewer than 650,000 distinct CDR3 sequences listed, about 15% were seen once. Germline lookup yields CDR1 GTSNPN and CDR2 SVGIG (reference sequence). V shed 0 bases and J shed 5 bases, with 11 bases lying between them. The CDR3 length is 13 residues. As to time point: newly diagnosed GD, antithyroid drugs for less than 3 months. PBMCs were the source of the RNA used for TCR sequencing. Staff took roughly 9.1 milliliters of peripheral blood and put it into EDTA tubes. This clonotype was detected many times. These records were also assigned to another study, of T cells in Graves' hyperthyroidism and ophthalmopathy. That source adds: Clinical symptoms, serum thyroxine, TRAb, thyroid ultrasound and orbital computed tomography informed diagnoses. First-round RT-PCR of the TCR CDR3 relied on the HTBI primer set. Most thyroid clonotypes expanded above 0.001 were also detected in blood.

The clonotype was recovered from a man between 18 and 35 years old with Graves disease. The chain combines TRBV30 with TRBJ2-7; D is unresolved. This material consisted of peripheral blood mononuclear cells (PBMCs), taken at new diagnosis, from a patient treated with antithyroid drugs. The CDR3 spells CAWSVRLPDEQYF. CDR3 in DNA: TGTGCCTGGAGTGTTAGGCTTCCGGACGAGCAGTACTTC.